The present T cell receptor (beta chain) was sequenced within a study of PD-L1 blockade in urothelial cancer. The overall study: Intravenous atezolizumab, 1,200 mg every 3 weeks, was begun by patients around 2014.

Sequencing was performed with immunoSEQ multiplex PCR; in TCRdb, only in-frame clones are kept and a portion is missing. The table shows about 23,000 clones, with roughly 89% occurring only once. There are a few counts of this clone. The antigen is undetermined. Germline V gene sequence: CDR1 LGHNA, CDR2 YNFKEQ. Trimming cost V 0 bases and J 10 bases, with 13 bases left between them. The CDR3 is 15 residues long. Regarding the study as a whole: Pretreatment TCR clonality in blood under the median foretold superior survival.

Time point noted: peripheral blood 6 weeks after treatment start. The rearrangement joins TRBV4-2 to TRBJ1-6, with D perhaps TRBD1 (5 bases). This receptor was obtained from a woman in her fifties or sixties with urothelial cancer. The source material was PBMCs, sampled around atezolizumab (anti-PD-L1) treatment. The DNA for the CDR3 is TGTGCCAGCAGCCAAGACAGGTCCCAGGGATCACCCCTCCACTTT. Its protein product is CASSQDRSQGSPLHF.